The entry below gives a single T cell receptor beta chain sequence along with its context. The CDR3 length is 15 residues. The germline V and J ends were trimmed by 2 bases and 0 bases, with 10 bases remaining between them. Germline lookup yields CDR1 MDHEN and CDR2 SYDVKM. The sample belongs to a study of technical replicates of blood from a handful of donors. TCRdb keeps only in-frame clones here, not all; method: immunoSEQ multiplex PCR. The data show about 100,000 clones, approximately 96% seen once. The source of this sequence is a human donor in good health. Material: T cells isolated from PBMCs. The chain employs TRBV28 and TRBJ1-2; D is uncertain. CDR3 coding DNA: TGTGCCAGCAGTTTAGGAGGAAAAACTAACTATGGCTACACCTTC. Protein sequence: CASSLGGKTNYGYTF.